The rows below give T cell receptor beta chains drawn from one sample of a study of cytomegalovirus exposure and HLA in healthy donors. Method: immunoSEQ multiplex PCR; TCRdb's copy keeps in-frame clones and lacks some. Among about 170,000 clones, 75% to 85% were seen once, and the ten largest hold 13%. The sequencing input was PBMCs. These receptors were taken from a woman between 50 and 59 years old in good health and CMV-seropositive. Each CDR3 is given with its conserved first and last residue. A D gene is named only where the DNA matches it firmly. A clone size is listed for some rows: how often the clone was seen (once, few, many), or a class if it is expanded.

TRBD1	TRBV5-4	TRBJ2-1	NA	CASSVPGTGDNEQFF	TGTGCCAGCAGCGTCCCCGGGACAGGAGACAATGAGCAGTTCTTC
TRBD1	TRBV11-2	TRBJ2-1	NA	CASSLDTLRDRVHNEQFF	TGTGCCAGCAGCTTAGACACTTTAAGGGACAGGGTCCACAATGAGCAGTTCTTC
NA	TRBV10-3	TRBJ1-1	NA	CAISDPTVNTEAFF	TGTGCCATCAGTGATCCTACAGTGAACACTGAAGCTTTCTTT
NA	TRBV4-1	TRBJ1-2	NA	CASSQDGGGAFYGYTF	TGCGCCAGCAGCCAAGATGGGGGGGGAGCTTTCTATGGCTACACCTTC
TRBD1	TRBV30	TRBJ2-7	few	CAWSTRDRVSYEQYF	TGTGCCTGGAGTACCAGGGACAGGGTCTCCTACGAGCAGTACTTC
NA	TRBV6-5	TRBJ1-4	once	CASNTMLTNEKLFF	TGTGCCAGCAACACCATGCTAACTAATGAAAAACTGTTTTTT
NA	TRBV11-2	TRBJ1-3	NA	CASSLGTLSGNTIYF	TGTGCCAGCAGCTTGGGGACACTCTCTGGAAACACCATATATTTT
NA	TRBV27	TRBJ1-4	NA	CARSEKLFF	TGCGCGAGGAGTGAAAAACTGTTTTTT
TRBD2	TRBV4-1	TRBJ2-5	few	CASSPRPAGAETQYF	TGCGCCAGCAGCCCCAGGCCAGCGGGGGCAGAGACCCAGTACTTC
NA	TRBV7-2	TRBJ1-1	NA	CASNLGTEAFF	TGTGCCAGCAACCTAGGCACTGAAGCTTTCTTT
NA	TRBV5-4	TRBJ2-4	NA	CASSLGPSGEAKNIQYF	TGTGCCAGCAGCTTGGGTCCTTCAGGGGAAGCCAAAAACATTCAGTACTTC
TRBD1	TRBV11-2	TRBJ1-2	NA	CASSGWSDRTLYGYTF	TGTGCCAGCAGCGGATGGTCGGACAGGACCCTATATGGCTACACCTTC
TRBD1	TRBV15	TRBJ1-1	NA	CATSRDGWVTDRGPYMNTEAFF	TGTGCCACCAGCAGAGACGGTTGGGTCACGGACAGGGGGCCTTACATGAACACTGAAGCTTTCTTT
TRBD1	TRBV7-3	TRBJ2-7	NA	CASSAQGGYEQYF	TGTGCCAGCAGTGCACAGGGGGGCTACGAGCAGTACTTC
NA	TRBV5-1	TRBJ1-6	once	CASSLDGQNNSPLHF	TGCGCCAGCAGCTTGGATGGACAGAATAATTCACCCCTCCACTTT
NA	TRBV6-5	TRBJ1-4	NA	CASSYSREGRNEKLFF	TGTGCCAGCAGTTACTCGAGGGAAGGGCGGAATGAAAAACTGTTTTTT
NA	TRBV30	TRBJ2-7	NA	CAWSPTSFEQYF	TGTGCCTGGAGTCCGACTAGTTTTGAGCAGTACTTC
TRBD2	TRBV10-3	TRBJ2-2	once	CAISIAGTNTGELFF	TGTGCCATCAGTATAGCGGGGACGAACACCGGGGAGCTGTTTTTT
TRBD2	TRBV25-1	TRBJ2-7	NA	CASRALAGRRDEQYF	TGTGCCAGCAGGGCACTAGCGGGACGTAGGGACGAGCAGTACTTC
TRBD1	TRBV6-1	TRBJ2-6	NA	CATDRGAGANVLTF	TGTGCCACAGACAGGGGGGCTGGGGCCAACGTCCTGACTTTC
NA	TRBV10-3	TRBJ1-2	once	CAISESYSSYGYTF	TGTGCCATCAGTGAGTCTTACAGCTCCTATGGCTACACCTTC
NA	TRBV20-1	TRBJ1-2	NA	CSAGQSYGYTF	TGCAGTGCCGGACAGTCGTATGGCTACACCTTC
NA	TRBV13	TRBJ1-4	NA	CASSLGGQMHEKLFF	TGTGCCAGCAGCTTAGGGGGACAAATGCATGAAAAACTGTTTTTT
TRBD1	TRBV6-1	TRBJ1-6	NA	CASSGGTGGNSPLHF	TGTGCCAGCAGTGGGGGGACAGGGGGTAATTCACCCCTCCACTTT
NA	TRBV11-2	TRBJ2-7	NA	CASSLPGTYEQYF	TGTGCCAGCAGCTTACCAGGAACCTACGAGCAGTACTTC
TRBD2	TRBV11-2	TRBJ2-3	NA	CASSLVPGGLRNTQYF	TGTGCCAGCAGCTTAGTTCCGGGGGGGCTAAGAAATACGCAGTATTTT
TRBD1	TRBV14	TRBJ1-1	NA	CASSQYRGPAFF	TGTGCCAGCAGCCAATACAGGGGCCCAGCTTTCTTT
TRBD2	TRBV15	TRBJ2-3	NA	CATSSGLAGGRITDTQYF	TGTGCCACCAGCAGCGGACTAGCGGGGGGACGTATCACAGATACGCAGTATTTT
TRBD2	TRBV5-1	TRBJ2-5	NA	CASSYGTSGGAETQYF	TGCGCCAGCAGCTATGGGACTAGCGGGGGGGCAGAGACCCAGTACTTC
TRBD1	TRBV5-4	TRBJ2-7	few	CASSLAPTGERYF	TGTGCCAGCAGCTTGGCCCCCACAGGGGAACGGTACTTC
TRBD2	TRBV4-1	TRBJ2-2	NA	CASSRPAGGPTGELFF	TGCGCCAGCAGCAGACCTGCGGGGGGGCCGACCGGGGAGCTGTTTTTT
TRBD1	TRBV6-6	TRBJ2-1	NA	CASSQGAQTNNEQFF	TGTGCCAGCAGTCAGGGGGCGCAGACCAACAATGAGCAGTTCTTC
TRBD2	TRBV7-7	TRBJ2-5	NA	CASSFRGGETQYF	TGTGCTAGCAGCTTCCGGGGGGGAGAGACCCAGTACTTC
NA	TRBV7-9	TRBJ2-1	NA	CASSPRESYNEQFF	TGTGCCAGCAGCCCGCGGGAATCTTACAATGAGCAGTTCTTC
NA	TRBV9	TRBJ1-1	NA	CASSEQGTVNTEAFF	TGTGCCAGCAGCGAGCAGGGGACGGTGAACACTGAAGCTTTCTTT
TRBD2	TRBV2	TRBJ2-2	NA	CASSGLAGVNANTGELFF	TGTGCCAGCAGTGGCCTAGCGGGGGTGAACGCGAACACCGGGGAGCTGTTTTTT
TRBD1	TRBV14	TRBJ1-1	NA	CASSQPGQGGAFF	TGTGCCAGCAGCCAACCGGGACAGGGAGGAGCTTTCTTT
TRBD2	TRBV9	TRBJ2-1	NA	CASSPRVGLAGGRRNEQFF	TGTGCCAGCAGCCCGAGGGTGGGACTAGCGGGGGGGCGAAGGAATGAGCAGTTCTTC
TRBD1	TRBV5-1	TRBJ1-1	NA	CASSLTGGNTEAFF	TGCGCCAGCAGCTTAACAGGGGGCAACACTGAAGCTTTCTTT
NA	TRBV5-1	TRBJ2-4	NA	CASTSATGQANIQYF	TGCGCCAGCACCTCGGCCACAGGGCAGGCAAACATTCAGTACTTC
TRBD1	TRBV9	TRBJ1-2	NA	CASSTRGQPYGYTF	TGTGCCAGCAGCACTAGGGGACAGCCCTATGGCTACACCTTC
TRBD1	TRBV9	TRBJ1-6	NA	CASSVGTGRNSPLHF	TGTGCCAGCAGCGTAGGGACAGGGAGGAATTCACCCCTCCACTTT
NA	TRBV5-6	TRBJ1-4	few	CASSLHGVINEKLFF	TGTGCCAGCAGCTTGCACGGGGTGATTAATGAAAAACTGTTTTTT
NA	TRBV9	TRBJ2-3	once	CASSVEAGGRTDTQYF	TGTGCCAGCAGCGTAGAGGCAGGAGGGAGGACAGATACGCAGTATTTT
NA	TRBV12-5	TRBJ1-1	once	CASGLYPRWGGGTEAFF	TGTGCTAGTGGTTTGTATCCTAGGTGGGGGGGTGGCACTGAAGCTTTCTTT